The T cell receptor beta chain described here comes from a study of cytomegalovirus exposure and HLA in healthy donors. Primers included in the PCR were 60 Vbeta and 13 Jbeta primers. Measured with immunoSEQ multiplex PCR; TCRdb has only the in-frame clones, and not every one. The sample has tens of thousands of clones; roughly 80% are singletons. The TCR sequence derives from a man aged 25 to 40 in good health and CMV-seronegative. The specimen sequenced was PBMCs.

The CDR3 DNA reads as TGTGCCAGCAGTCCAGGGTACCAAGAGACCCAGTACTTC. This encodes CASSPGYQETQYF. J is TRBJ2-5 and V is TRBV6-1; a weak D match, TRBD1 (5 bases). The V end was cut by 5 bases, the J end by 0 bases, with 7 bases between. In germline, CDR1 is MNHNS, CDR2 SASEGT. This CDR3 has 13 amino acids.